The present entry profiles one TCR beta chain with its context. Antigen: not known. The sample comes from a study of early stage breast cancer tumors. Overall study context: ER+/PR+/HER2- status applied to about 80% of the 16 invasive breast tumors.

Germline V gene data show CDR1 as SGHNT and CDR2 as YYREEE (reference sequence). Trimming took off 3 bases at V and 2 bases at J, with 15 bases between the two ends. The length of the CDR3 is 15 residues. TCRdb's copy holds only in-frame clones and misses some; the assay was immunoSEQ multiplex PCR. Among 27,000 or so clones listed, roughly four fifths were seen once. Study-wide results and caveats: Most shared enriched TCRB sequences were commonly generated ones.

The chain recombines TRBV5-4 with TRBJ2-7; D could derive from TRBD1 or TRBD2 (5 bases each). The specimen was blood. The source of this sequence is a person aged 45 to 60 with breast cancer. This chain's CDR3 is CASSSVGRVTYEQYF. In nucleotides, the CDR3 is TGTGCCAGCAGCTCAGTGGGACGGGTAACCTACGAGCAGTACTTC.